This TCR beta chain stems from a study of T cell responses to AZD1222 COVID-19 vaccine. Comments on this clone: Antigen: not known.

Clones were read by immunoSEQ multiplex PCR, and TCRdb kept only the in-frame ones, dropping some. The data contain some 83,000 clones, 70% to 90% of them singletons. This CDR3 region has 13 residues. J was trimmed by 6 bases and V by 0 bases; bases with no gene match: 0. Germline CDR1 is SGHRS and CDR2 is YFSETQ. Study-wide findings and caveats: Spike-specific TCR breadth and depth rose after two AZD1222 doses. Females made up more of the donors, who were largely white British, and clonal diversity may have come out too low.

The rearrangement joins TRBV5-1 to TRBJ1-1; TRBD1 aligns across 9 bases. The clonotype comes from an adult in good health. The sample consisted of peripheral blood, taken on day 0 of AZD1222 vaccination. For the CDR3, the DNA is TGCGCCAGCAGCTTGGGGACAGGGGCTGAAGCTTTCTTT. This gives the protein CASSLGTGAEAFF.